This T cell receptor (beta chain) was sequenced for a study of blood T cell repertoires in COVID-19. For the study at large: Acute-phase and convalescent COVID-19 samples originated in the United States, Italy and Spain.

Libraries were prepared by immunoSEQ multiplex PCR; TCRdb keeps only in-frame clonotypes and omits some of them. The table records 250,000 to 300,000 clones, roughly 85% of them present only once. Per the germline V gene, CDR1 is MNHEY and CDR2 is SVGAGI. Losses at the gene ends were 7 bases for V and 4 bases for J; bases not matched to a gene: 2. CDR3 length: 13 residues. This clone was recorded only once. The chain is built from TRBV6-5 and TRBJ1-1, with TRBD1 matching 11 bases. This sequence originates from a man in his fifties with active or convalescent COVID-19. The sample comprised peripheral blood. The CDR3 spells CASKGTGGTEAFF. The CDR3 nucleotides are TGTGCCAGCAAAGGGACAGGGGGCACTGAAGCTTTCTTT.